A single sample gave rise to the 25 T cell receptor beta chains below, sequenced in a study of fetal regulatory T cell absence and autoimmunity. Sequencing was performed with immunoSEQ multiplex PCR; in TCRdb, only in-frame clones are kept and a portion is missing. The sample records around 100,000 clones, 72% being singletons. Input material: pancreas tissue. Source of these receptors: a male donor with IPEX syndrome.

The rearrangement uses TRBV7-9 and TRBJ1-3; D unclear. Trimming pared 1 base from V and 4 bases from J, leaving 8 bases between. CDR1 SEHNR and CDR2 FQNEAQ come from the germline V gene (reference sequence). The CDR3 loop spans 14 amino acids. In DNA form, the CDR3 reads TGTGCCAGCAGCTTAGAAGGTGGGGGAAACACCATATATTTT. Residues: CASSLEGGGNTIYF. Complete variable domain (other parts from reference TRBV7-9 and TRBJ1-3): DTGVSQNPRHKITKRGQNVTFRCDPISEHNRLYWYRQTLGQGPEFLTYFQNEAQLEKSRLLSDRFSAERPKGSFSTLEIQRTEQGDSAMYLCASSLEGGGNTIYFGEGSWLTVV.

V and J are TRBV12-5 and TRBJ2-7, with D perhaps matching TRBD2 (5 bases). CDR1 is LGHNT and CDR2 is FRNRAP in the germline V gene. The V and J ends lost 4 bases and 3 bases respectively, with 19 bases between them. The CDR3 is made up of 16 amino acids. CDR3 protein: CASGSPTRTGIYEQYF. Here the CDR3 DNA reads TGTGCTAGTGGTTCGCCTACGAGGACGGGGATCTACGAGCAGTACTTC.

The genes are TRBV5-1 and TRBJ2-1; D may be TRBD1 (5 bases). V lost 4 bases to trimming and J lost 5 bases, with 7 bases between them. There are 12 residues in the CDR3. Germline-derived CDR1 and CDR2 are SGHRS and YFSETQ. CDR3 in DNA: TGCGCCAGCAGCGGGGCGGACAATGAGCAGTTCTTC. Translated: CASSGADNEQFF.

V usage is TRBV5-4 and J usage is TRBJ2-7; 10 bases fit TRBD2. The junction had 16 bases not matched to a gene; V was cut back by 2 bases and J by 2 bases. The CDR3 length is 19 residues. CDR1 and CDR2 from the germline V gene are SGHNT and YYREEE (reference sequence). The CDR3 is CASSLNSLSGTSVTYEQYF. The CDR3 DNA sequence: TGTGCCAGCAGCTTAAACTCCCTTTCCGGGACTAGCGTTACCTACGAGCAGTACTTC.

V gene TRBV6-1 combines with J gene TRBJ2-5; tentatively, D is TRBD1 or TRBD2 (5 bases each). The CDR3 is 13 residues long. Trimming stripped 3 bases from V and 7 bases from J, with 12 bases between. The germline V gene has CDR1 MNHNS and CDR2 SASEGT. CDR3 DNA sequence: TGTGCCAGCAGTGAGGGGGATCGTCGGACCCAGTACTTC. Translating it yields CASSEGDRRTQYF.

The chain employs TRBV6-4 and TRBJ2-3; D call uncertain. Germline lookup yields CDR1 MRHNA and CDR2 SNTAGT. V lost 0 bases to trimming and J lost 5 bases, with 6 bases between them. The CDR3 contains 13 residues. The CDR3 reads CASSDSSLDTQYF. The DNA for the CDR3 is TGTGCCAGCAGTGACTCATCGTTAGATACGCAGTATTTT.

The J gene is TRBJ2-3, the V gene TRBV10-1; 11 bases agree with TRBD1. Per the germline V gene, CDR1 is WNHNN and CDR2 is SYGVQD (reference sequence). The CDR3 contains 14 residues. Losses at the gene ends were 8 bases for V and 2 bases for J; bases not matched to a gene: 3. CDR3 sequence (DNA): TGCGCCAGCTCGGACAGGGGGCCCACAGATACGCAGTATTTT. Translated: CASSDRGPTDTQYF.

The chain couples TRBV11-2 to TRBJ2-4; 11 bases agree with TRBD2. The length of the CDR3 is 18 residues. Germline V gene data show CDR1 as SGHAT and CDR2 as FQNNGV. After removal of 1 base from V and 2 bases from J, the junction contained 7 bases not matched to a gene. The CDR3, as DNA: TGTGCCAGCAGCTTAGGGGTTACTAGCGGGAGAACCAAAAACATTCAGTACTTC. Amino acid sequence: CASSLGVTSGRTKNIQYF.

The chain is built from TRBV10-1 and TRBJ1-5; no definite D call. V was trimmed by 5 bases and J by 5 bases, leaving 16 bases between them. Germline V gene sequence: CDR1 WNHNN, CDR2 SYGVQD (reference sequence). CDR3 length: 15 residues. The DNA of the CDR3 is TGCGCCAGCAGTCTCACTGGATCCCTTTATCAGCCCCAGCATTTT. As protein: CASSLTGSLYQPQHF.

The V call is TRBV9, the J call TRBJ2-7; 8 bases map to TRBD2. CDR3 length: 13 residues. V lost 0 bases and J lost 6; bases outside the gene matches: 2. Per germline, CDR1 SGDLS and CDR2 YYNGEE. CDR3 amino acids: CASSVGSGGEQYF. The CDR3 bases are TGTGCCAGCAGCGTAGGCAGCGGGGGCGAGCAGTACTTC.

This clone came up a few times. The chain employs TRBV6-6 and TRBJ2-4, with 9 bases matching TRBD2. The germline V gene encodes CDR1 MNHNY and CDR2 SVGAGI (reference sequence). The CDR3 is 16 amino acids. Losses at the gene ends were 2 bases for V and 7 bases for J; bases not matched to a gene: 9. CDR3 bases: TGTGCCAGCAGTTACAGTCGCGGGGGGGCTGGGAACATTCAGTACTTC. This sequence encodes CASSYSRGGAGNIQYF.

This chain links TRBV7-9 with TRBJ1-2, with D possibly being TRBD1 (6 bases). CDR1 is SEHNR and CDR2 is FQNEAQ in the germline V gene (reference sequence). The CDR3 is 13 residues long. Between the trimmed V and J ends, which lost 4 bases and 4 bases, there was a span of 10 bases. CDR3 in amino acids: CASSSTGRYGYTF. The CDR3 DNA is TGTGCCAGCAGCTCGACAGGCCGCTATGGCTACACCTTC.

V usage is TRBV6-1 and J usage is TRBJ2-7; 10 bases map to TRBD2. This CDR3 comprises 15 residues. Germline CDR1 reads MNHNS; CDR2 reads SASEGT. V gave up 6 bases and J gave up 6 bases; unmatched junction bases: 11. CDR3 sequence: CASSYLAGEAGEQYF. CDR3 DNA: TGTGCCAGCAGCTACCTAGCGGGAGAAGCGGGCGAGCAGTACTTC.

The chain employs TRBV5-4 and TRBJ2-5; no firm D call. The ends were cut back, 4 bases at V and 3 bases at J, with 7 bases in the middle. Germline CDR1 SGHNT, CDR2 YYREEE (reference sequence). The CDR3 extends over 12 amino acids. The CDR3 loop is CASSATEETQYF. CDR3 bases: TGTGCCAGCAGCGCCACTGAAGAGACCCAGTACTTC.

The chain links TRBV30 to TRBJ1-4; no definite D call. V was shortened by 0 bases and J by 4 bases, with 9 bases between the two germline ends. The germline V gene encodes CDR1 GTSNPN and CDR2 SVGIG (reference sequence). The CDR3 sequence is 14 residues long. The CDR3 nucleotides read TGTGCCTGGAGTGTGAGGACTTTTAATGAAAAACTGTTTTTT. Its translation: CAWSVRTFNEKLFF.

The chain combines TRBV29-1 with TRBJ2-3; 15 positions agree with TRBD2. The trim removed 6 bases at V and 4 bases at J, leaving 2 bases unmatched. The CDR3 extends over 14 amino acids. Germline CDR1 SQVTM, CDR2 ANQGSEA. CDR3 in amino acids: CSVRTSGRADTQYF. CDR3 in DNA: TGCAGCGTCCGGACTAGCGGGAGGGCAGATACGCAGTATTTT.

The rearrangement links TRBV2 to TRBJ2-3; D possibly corresponds to TRBD2 (7 bases). The CDR3 contains 20 residues. The V end was cut by 8 bases, the J end by 2 bases, with 32 bases between. Germline V gene lookup returns CDR1 SNHLY and CDR2 FYNNEI. CDR3 nucleotide sequence: TGTGCCAGCGGGGGGGGCGGGACAAGAATTAACCGGCTTTCCACAGATACGCAGTATTTT. This sequence encodes CASGGGGTRINRLSTDTQYF.

This clone has only one observation. The chain has TRBV7-9 and TRBJ1-4, with no clear D. V shed 3 bases and J shed 0 bases, with 5 bases lying between them. CDR1 and CDR2 from the germline V gene are SEHNR and FQNEAQ (reference sequence). There are 14 residues in the CDR3. The CDR3 sequence is CASSLKATNEKLFF. The CDR3 nucleotides are TGTGCCAGCAGCTTGAAGGCAACTAATGAAAAACTGTTTTTT.

This clone was recorded only once. The DNA for the CDR3 is TGCGCCACCCGTAGGGGTCCGAACAGCAATGAGCAGTTCTTC. As protein: CATRRGPNSNEQFF. This chain uses TRBV10-2 with TRBJ2-1, with D possibly TRBD1 on 5 matching bases. The V gene's germline CDR1 is WSHSY and CDR2 SAAADI. This CDR3 has 14 amino acids. V was trimmed by 10 bases and J by 6 bases, leaving 19 bases between them.

The rearrangement joins TRBV7-2 to TRBJ2-2; D ambiguous. The length of the CDR3 is 14 residues. Germline CDR1 SGHTA, CDR2 FQGNSA. V was cut by 4 bases and J by 0 bases, with 6 bases left in between. DNA of the CDR3: TGTGCCAGCAGCTACCAGGCGAACACCGGGGAGCTGTTTTTT. This codes for CASSYQANTGELFF.

This clone appeared a few times. CDR3: CARSLERDRELEEQYF. CDR3 DNA: TGTGCCAGAAGCTTGGAAAGGGACAGGGAGTTAGAGGAGCAGTACTTC. This chain connects TRBV5-3 to TRBJ2-7, with TRBD1 matching over 9 bases. TRBV5-3 is given ORF status, its function remaining uncertain. With 0 bases clipped from V and 7 bases from J, the junction kept 11 bases outside the gene matches. The CDR3 totals 16 residues.

To note about this clone: At the DNA level, this CDR3 is encoded by other sequences in the same sample as well. The chain carries TRBV9 and TRBJ2-2; no clear D gene. The CDR3 sequence is 13 residues long. V was cut by 0 bases and J by 6 bases, with 6 bases left in between. The germline gives CDR1 SGDLS, CDR2 YYNGEE. CDR3 amino acids: CASSVGGSGELFF. The CDR3 DNA follows: TGTGCCAGCAGCGTAGGTGGCTCCGGGGAGCTGTTTTTT.

V and J are TRBV5-4 and TRBJ1-2; 9 bases map to TRBD1. Germline V gene data show CDR1 as SGHNT and CDR2 as YYREEE (reference sequence). Unmatched junction bases numbered 8, after V lost 1 base and J lost 4 bases. The CDR3 sequence is 16 residues long. The chain's CDR3 is CASSLWFPDRGYGYTF. The CDR3 nucleotides read TGTGCCAGCAGCTTGTGGTTCCCGGACAGGGGCTATGGCTACACCTTC. The entire variable domain, with the rest obtained from reference TRBV5-4 and TRBJ1-2, is as follows: ETGVTQSPTHLIKTRGQQVTLRCSSQSGHNTVSWYQQALGQGPQFIFQYYREEENGRGNFPPRFSGLQFPNYSSELNVNALELDDSALYLCASSLWFPDRGYGYTFGSGTRLTVV.

This chain connects TRBV12-5 to TRBJ1-1; perhaps TRBD1 as D (5 bases). CDR1 and CDR2 from the germline V gene are LGHNT and FRNRAP. CDR3 length: 13 residues. V lost 1 base and J lost 9, with 12 bases in between. CDR3 nucleotide sequence: TGTGCTAGTGGTTTGGGGGGGGAACAGAAAGCTTTCTTT. It codes for CASGLGGEQKAFF.

The chain links TRBV27 to TRBJ2-2; TRBD1 is a possible D gene (8 bases). V was shortened by 6 bases and J by 5 bases, with 13 bases between the two germline ends. Germline V gives CDR1 MNHEY, CDR2 SMNVEV (reference sequence). This CDR3 spans 14 amino acids. CDR3 bases: TGTGCCAGCAGACAGGGGGGGCGGACCGGGGAGCTGTTTTTT. This codes for CASRQGGRTGELFF.